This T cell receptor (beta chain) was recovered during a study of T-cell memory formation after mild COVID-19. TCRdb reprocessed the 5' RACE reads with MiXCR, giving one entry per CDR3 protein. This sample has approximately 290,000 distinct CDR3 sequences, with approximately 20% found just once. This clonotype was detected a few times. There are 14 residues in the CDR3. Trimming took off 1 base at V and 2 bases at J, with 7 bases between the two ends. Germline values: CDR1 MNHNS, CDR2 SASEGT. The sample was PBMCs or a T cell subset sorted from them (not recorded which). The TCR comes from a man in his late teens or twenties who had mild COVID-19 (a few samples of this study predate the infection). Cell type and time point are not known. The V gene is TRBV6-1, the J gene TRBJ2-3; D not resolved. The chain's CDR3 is CASSEGGVTDTQYF. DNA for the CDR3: TGTGCCAGCAGTGAAGGTGGGGTCACAGATACGCAGTATTTT.